Listed here are 14 T cell receptor beta chains from one sample, sequenced in a study of T cell changes during pregnancy in multiple sclerosis. Clones were sequenced by immunoSEQ multiplex PCR, and TCRdb holds only the in-frame ones, with some missing. Seen here are under 80,000 clones, 75% to 95% observed once, and the top ten hold less than 0.6%. The sequencing here drew on CD4+ T cells from peripheral blood mononuclear cells, taken in the second trimester of pregnancy. The receptors were sampled from a female donor with multiple sclerosis, enrolled in a pregnancy study.

The chain is built from TRBV6-6 and TRBJ1-5, with D tentatively TRBD1 (5 bases). Trimming pared 10 bases from V and 9 bases from J, leaving 16 bases between. The CDR3 loop spans 12 amino acids. Per germline, CDR1 MNHNY and CDR2 SVGAGI (reference sequence). DNA of the CDR3: TGTGCCATGGCGGGGCCGGGGGGGCCCCAGCATTTT. This codes for CAMAGPGGPQHF.

The chain has TRBV29-1 and TRBJ2-1; 13 bases map to TRBD2. Germline trimming cut 6 bases from V and 5 bases from J; bases unmatched to any gene: 10. This CDR3 is 16 amino acids long. CDR1 is SQVTM, CDR2 ANQGSEA, per germline. CDR3 protein: CSVRRGLAGSHNEQFF. CDR3 sequence (DNA): TGCAGCGTCCGTCGGGGACTAGCGGGATCTCACAATGAGCAGTTCTTC.

The chain employs TRBV19 and TRBJ1-3; D gene uncertain. The germline V and J ends were trimmed by 9 bases and 2 bases, with 5 bases remaining between them. The germline CDR1 and CDR2 sequences are LNHDA and SQIVND (reference sequence). The CDR3 runs to 11 residues. For the CDR3, the DNA is TGTGCCAGCTCGGCTGGAAACACCATATATTTT. Translating it yields CASSAGNTIYF.

The chain recombines TRBV7-9 with TRBJ1-5; a possible D gene is TRBD1 (6 bases). V was trimmed by 5 bases and J by 6 bases, leaving 14 bases between them. The CDR3 spans 14 residues. The germline gives CDR1 SEHNR, CDR2 FQNEAQ (reference sequence). The CDR3 loop reads CASSVQGPGQPQHF. CDR3 DNA: TGTGCCAGCAGCGTACAGGGCCCGGGTCAGCCCCAGCATTTT.

The chain links TRBV7-3 to TRBJ2-5; 9 nucleotides match TRBD2. Germline-derived CDR1 and CDR2 are SGHTA and FQGTGA. V was clipped by 4 bases and J by 2 bases; unmatched bases: 8. CDR3 length: 16 amino acids. CDR3 sequence: CASSSASTSGQETQYF. CDR3 DNA sequence: TGTGCCAGCAGCTCAGCCTCGACTAGCGGACAAGAGACCCAGTACTTC.

The CDR3 loop reads CASSPTGGSSYNEQFF. In DNA form, the CDR3 reads TGTGCCAGCAGCCCCACCGGCGGGAGCTCCTACAATGAGCAGTTCTTC. V gene TRBV7-3 combines with J gene TRBJ2-1; 7 nucleotides agree with TRBD2. With V trimmed by 5 bases and J by 0 bases, 7 bases remained unmatched. The germline CDR1 and CDR2 sequences are SGHTA and FQGTGA. The length of the CDR3 is 16 residues. Filled out from reference TRBV7-3 and TRBJ2-1, the complete variable domain reads GAGVSQTPSNKVTEKGKYVELRCDPISGHTALYWYRQSLGQGPEFLIYFQGTGAADDSGLPNDRFFAVRPEGSVSTLKIQRTERGDSAVYLCASSPTGGSSYNEQFFGPGTRLTVL.

The V call is TRBV6-5, the J call TRBJ2-7, with D possibly TRBD2 on 5 matching bases. The germline V gene has CDR1 MNHEY and CDR2 SVGAGI. Trimming took 0 bases from V and 3 from J, leaving 15 bases between them. This CDR3 is built from 16 residues. The CDR3 sequence: CASSYSIPLGDYEQYF. As DNA, the CDR3 is TGTGCCAGCAGTTACTCGATCCCTCTCGGGGACTACGAGCAGTACTTC.

The V call is TRBV10-3, the J call TRBJ2-7; perhaps TRBD2 as D (6 bases). The V end lost 3 bases, the J end lost 2 bases, and 20 bases lay between the germline ends. The germline V gene has CDR1 ENHRY and CDR2 SYGVKD. The CDR3 consists of 17 residues. CDR3 nucleotide sequence: TGTGCCATCAGTGACGATGGAGGGGAAGTTGCGGCCTACGAGCAGTACTTC. Translation gives CAISDDGGEVAAYEQYF.

V is TRBV29-1 and J is TRBJ2-3; 8 nucleotides agree with TRBD1. V dropped 2 bases and J dropped 1; count of bases not matched to a gene: 8. This CDR3 contains 16 residues. Germline V gene data show CDR1 as SQVTM and CDR2 as ANQGSEA. The chain's CDR3 is CSVEPRQGFGTDTQYF. The CDR3 DNA reads as TGCAGCGTTGAACCGCGACAGGGGTTTGGCACAGATACGCAGTATTTT.

The genes are TRBV9 and TRBJ2-7, with D possibly TRBD1 on 6 matching bases. There are 14 residues in the CDR3. In germline, CDR1 is SGDLS, CDR2 YYNGEE. Trimming removed 1 base from V and 2 bases from J, with 10 bases in between. In DNA, the CDR3 is TGTGCCAGCAGCGTACACGCAGGGGCCTACGAGCAGTACTTC. Its protein product is CASSVHAGAYEQYF.

The chain employs TRBV7-3 and TRBJ2-1; maybe TRBD2 (6 bases). From germline, CDR1 is SGHTA and CDR2 FQGTGA. This CDR3 has 15 amino acids. Trimming cost V 5 bases and J 3 bases, with 14 bases left between them. The CDR3 region has the DNA TGTGCCAGCAGCCCCCTCGCGCGGGACTACAATGAGCAGTTCTTC. Its translation: CASSPLARDYNEQFF.

The genes are TRBV4-3 and TRBJ1-2; D might be TRBD1 (5 bases). The V gene lost 0 bases and the J gene lost 6 bases, with 8 bases spanning the gap. Germline V gene lookup returns CDR1 LGHNA and CDR2 YSLEER. CDR3 length: 13 amino acids. The CDR3 region has the DNA TGCGCCAGCAGCCAAGAACAAGGGGATGGCTACACCTTC. Encoded protein: CASSQEQGDGYTF.

The chain recombines TRBV6-5 with TRBJ2-1; 14 nucleotides agree with TRBD2. V trimming: 6 bases; J trimming: 7 bases; junction bases outside the gene matches: 5. The germline V gene encodes CDR1 MNHEY and CDR2 SVGAGI. The CDR3 totals 15 residues. The CDR3 DNA reads TGTGCCAGCAGAGGACTAGCGGGAGGCCGGAATGAGCAGTTCTTC. Translated: CASRGLAGGRNEQFF.

V usage is TRBV6-5 and J usage is TRBJ1-1; TRBD1 agrees at 8 bases. Germline V gives CDR1 MNHEY, CDR2 SVGAGI. The CDR3 contains 15 residues. V lost 4 bases, J lost 1 base, and 5 bases stayed unmatched. The CDR3 here is CASSSSGTGNTEAFF. In DNA, the CDR3 is TGTGCCAGCAGTTCCTCTGGGACAGGGAACACTGAAGCTTTCTTT.